The next 20 T cell receptor beta chains were all read from a single sample in a study of cytomegalovirus exposure and HLA in healthy donors. With 60 Vbeta and 13 Jbeta primers, the PCR was carried out. The method was immunoSEQ multiplex PCR; TCRdb's version includes in-frame clones alone and lacks a portion of them. The table lists about 59,000 clones, more than 70% of them singletons. The sequencing input was PBMCs. These receptor sequences come from a man between 25 and 39 years old in good health and CMV-seropositive.

The genes are TRBV5-6 and TRBJ2-5, with D perhaps TRBD1 (6 bases). The better agreement between TRBJ2-7 and the DNA end casts doubt on the J call. Germline V CDR1 and CDR2: SGHDT, YYEEEE. The CDR3 has 17 residues. In nucleotides, the CDR3 is TGTGCCAGCAGCTTCTCTGAGGGATTCGACAGGATCTACGAGCAGTACTTC. It codes for CASSFSEGFDRIYEQYF.

This clone was detected only a few times. The chain combines TRBV6-5 with TRBJ1-1, with 7 bases that match TRBD1. The CDR3 has 14 residues. Germline V gene data show CDR1 as MNHEY and CDR2 as SVGAGI. Trimming at V came to 4 bases and at J to 1 base, leaving 3 bases not matched to a gene. This CDR3 reads CASSWDSWNTEAFF. For the CDR3, the DNA is TGTGCCAGCAGTTGGGACAGTTGGAACACTGAAGCTTTCTTT.

The chain recombines TRBV9 with TRBJ2-1, with D maybe TRBD1 (6 bases). CDR3 length: 15 amino acids. Per the germline V gene, CDR1 is SGDLS and CDR2 is YYNGEE. Trimming pared 3 bases from V and 0 bases from J, leaving 10 bases between. The CDR3 sequence: CASSEAGVSYNEQFF. CDR3 coding DNA: TGTGCCAGCAGCGAAGCAGGGGTCTCCTACAATGAGCAGTTCTTC.

The chain joins TRBV6-5 to TRBJ2-5, with TRBD2 matching 8 bases. Losses at the gene ends were 4 bases for V and 4 bases for J; bases not matched to a gene: 11. This CDR3 has 16 amino acids. CDR1 MNHEY and CDR2 SVGAGI come from the germline V gene. CDR3 DNA: TGTGCCAGCAGTTTCCCAACTCGGGGGGGAAGAGAGACCCAGTACTTC. Its translation: CASSFPTRGGRETQYF.

The genes are TRBV15 and TRBJ2-1, with D perhaps matching TRBD2 (6 bases). CDR3 length: 14 residues. Germline CDR1 is LNHNV and CDR2 is YYDKDF (reference sequence). V lost 3 bases and J 5 bases, leaving 11 bases between the germline ends. As DNA, the CDR3 is TGTGCCACCAGCAGGACACTAGCAGACAATGAGCAGTTCTTC. Amino acids: CATSRTLADNEQFF.

This chain's CDR3 is CASSRVGGTGSLGPQHF. DNA of the CDR3: TGTGCCAGTAGTAGGGTGGGTGGAACAGGGAGCCTTGGGCCCCAGCATTTT. This sequence joins TRBV19 and TRBJ1-5; TRBD1 is a possible D gene (6 bases). CDR1 is LNHDA, CDR2 SQIVND, per germline (reference sequence). This CDR3 region has 17 residues. The V and J ends lost 4 bases and 9 bases respectively, with 25 bases between them. Variable domain in full (rest from reference TRBV19 and TRBJ1-5): DGGITQSPKYLFRKEGQNVTLSCEQNLNHDAMYWYRQDPGQGLRLIYYSQIVNDFQKGDIAEGYSVSREKKESFPLTVTSAQKNPTAFYLCASSRVGGTGSLGPQHFGDGTRLSIL.

By share, this clone ranks as medium-sized. V gene TRBV6-5 combines with J gene TRBJ2-2, with 9 bases fitting TRBD1. Germline V lookup: CDR1 MNHEY, CDR2 SVGAGI. Unmatched junction bases numbered 7, after V lost 7 bases and J lost 4 bases. The CDR3 is made up of 15 amino acids. In nucleotides, the CDR3 is TGTGCCAGCACGCCGACAGGGGGTTTCACCGGGGAGCTGTTTTTT. Its protein is CASTPTGGFTGELFF.

V and J are TRBV13 and TRBJ2-7, with 10 bases that match TRBD1. This CDR3 spans 13 amino acids. Germline-derived CDR1 and CDR2 are PRHDT and FYEKMQ (reference sequence). The V segment lost 4 bases and the J segment 7 bases; nucleotides outside the gene matches: 4. The CDR3 nucleotides are TGTGCCAGCAGCTCAGGGACAGGGGTTGAGCAGTACTTC. The encoded protein is CASSSGTGVEQYF.

As for this clone: Other nucleotide sequences in the sample specify the same CDR3. The gene calls are TRBV4-3 and TRBJ1-3; 7 positions agree with TRBD1. J was trimmed by 4 bases and V by 1 base; bases with no gene match: 7. The CDR3 consists of 16 residues. Germline V CDR1 and CDR2: LGHNA, YSLEER. Here the CDR3 reads CASSQAGGPNGNTIYF. CDR3 DNA sequence: TGCGCCAGCAGCCAAGCAGGGGGTCCCAACGGAAACACCATATATTTT.

The rearrangement joins TRBV5-4 to TRBJ1-2; the D gene is possibly TRBD1 (6 bases). Trimming stripped 5 bases from V and 7 bases from J, with 12 bases between. The CDR3 is 12 amino acids. Germline V gene sequence: CDR1 SGHNT, CDR2 YYREEE (reference sequence). CDR3 nucleotides: TGTGCCAGCAGATCCAGGGGTTCTGGCTACACCTTC. Amino acids: CASRSRGSGYTF.

This clone occurred once. The V and J genes are TRBV18 and TRBJ2-2, with 7 bases fitting TRBD1. The CDR3 has 14 amino acids. Germline CDR1 KGHSH, CDR2 LQKENI. Unmatched junction bases numbered 4, after V lost 5 bases and J lost 4 bases. CDR3 sequence (DNA): TGTGCCAGCTCAATACAGGGGACCACCGGGGAGCTGTTTTTT. Its translation is CASSIQGTTGELFF.

J is TRBJ1-5 and V is TRBV4-3, with 7 bases that match TRBD1. The V segment lost 0 bases and the J segment 1 base; nucleotides outside the gene matches: 6. This CDR3 contains 17 residues. Per the germline V gene, CDR1 is LGHNA and CDR2 is YSLEER. CDR3 coding DNA: TGCGCCAGCAGCCAAGATCCCCAGGGGGGAAGCAATCAGCCCCAGCATTTT. Its protein is CASSQDPQGGSNQPQHF.

The V gene is TRBV27, the J gene TRBJ2-1, with 8 bases fitting TRBD1. V shed 4 bases and J 7 bases; nucleotides not matched to a gene: 9. In germline, CDR1 is MNHEY, CDR2 SMNVEV (reference sequence). CDR3 length: 15 residues. CDR3 nucleotides: TGTGCCAGCAGTTGGTTCAGGGGGCGGAGGAATGAGCAGTTCTTC. It is translated as CASSWFRGRRNEQFF.

The V call is TRBV7-2, the J call TRBJ2-2; TRBD2 aligns across 14 bases. The junction had 5 bases not matched to a gene; V was cut back by 10 bases and J by 1 base. This CDR3 contains 16 residues. In germline, CDR1 is SGHTA, CDR2 FQGNSA. The CDR3 coding sequence is TGTGCCACGTCGGGGACTAGCGGGGGGAACACCGGGGAGCTGTTTTTT. As protein: CATSGTSGGNTGELFF.

J is TRBJ2-1 and V is TRBV7-3; TRBD2 aligns across 9 bases. CDR3 length: 15 residues. Per germline, CDR1 SGHTA and CDR2 FQGTGA. V shed 4 bases and J 10 bases; nucleotides not matched to a gene: 11. The CDR3 spells CASSSRGGTNGEQFF. CDR3 nucleotides: TGTGCCAGCAGCTCGCGGGGGGGGACGAACGGGGAGCAGTTCTTC.

This clone is a singleton in its sample. The V gene is TRBV2, the J gene TRBJ1-6; the D gene is possibly TRBD1 (6 bases). The CDR3 loop spans 14 amino acids. V shed 6 bases and J shed 9 bases, with 15 bases lying between them. Germline CDR1 SNHLY, CDR2 FYNNEI. CDR3 residues: CASSRQELVSPLHF. In DNA, the CDR3 is TGTGCCAGCAGCCGACAGGAACTCGTTTCACCCCTCCACTTT.

The rearrangement links TRBV5-1 to TRBJ2-3; 11 positions match TRBD2. V was clipped by 0 bases and J by 6 bases; unmatched bases: 9. The CDR3 has 17 amino acids. CDR1 is SGHRS and CDR2 is YFSETQ in the germline V gene. The CDR3 coding sequence is TGCGCCAGCAGCTTGGAACCCCTAGCGGGGGGCGGGGATACGCAGTATTTT. Translating gives CASSLEPLAGGGDTQYF.

CDR3 region: CASSPLGSGAQETQYF. As DNA, the CDR3 is TGTGCCAGCAGCCCCCTCGGTAGCGGGGCCCAAGAGACCCAGTACTTC. The chain carries TRBV7-3 and TRBJ2-5; TRBD2 matches 8 bases. Germline assignment: CDR1 SGHTA and CDR2 FQGTGA. V shed 5 bases and J 1 base; nucleotides not matched to a gene: 9. The CDR3 runs to 16 residues. The entire variable domain, with the rest obtained from reference TRBV7-3 and TRBJ2-5, is as follows: GAGVSQTPSNKVTEKGKYVELRCDPISGHTALYWYRQSLGQGPEFLIYFQGTGAADDSGLPNDRFFAVRPEGSVSTLKIQRTERGDSAVYLCASSPLGSGAQETQYFGPGTRLLVL.

This clone is a singleton in its sample. The V gene is TRBV7-2, the J gene TRBJ2-1; perhaps TRBD1 as D (6 bases). The V end lost 1 base, the J end lost 6 bases, and 10 bases lay between the germline ends. The CDR3 consists of 14 residues. Germline CDR1 and CDR2: SGHTA and FQGNSA. For the CDR3, the DNA is TGTGCCAGCAGCTTAGTAGGACAGAGCAATGAGCAGTTCTTC. Translation gives CASSLVGQSNEQFF.

The chain combines TRBV6-5 with TRBJ1-1; TRBD1 matches at 9 bases. The CDR3 is 16 amino acids. The germline gives CDR1 MNHEY, CDR2 SVGAGI. J gave up 4 bases and V 2 bases, and 8 bases lay outside the gene matches. CDR3 sequence (DNA): TGTGCCAGCAGTTACCTGGACAGGGGTAGGGGCACTGAAGCTTTCTTT. Translating gives CASSYLDRGRGTEAFF.